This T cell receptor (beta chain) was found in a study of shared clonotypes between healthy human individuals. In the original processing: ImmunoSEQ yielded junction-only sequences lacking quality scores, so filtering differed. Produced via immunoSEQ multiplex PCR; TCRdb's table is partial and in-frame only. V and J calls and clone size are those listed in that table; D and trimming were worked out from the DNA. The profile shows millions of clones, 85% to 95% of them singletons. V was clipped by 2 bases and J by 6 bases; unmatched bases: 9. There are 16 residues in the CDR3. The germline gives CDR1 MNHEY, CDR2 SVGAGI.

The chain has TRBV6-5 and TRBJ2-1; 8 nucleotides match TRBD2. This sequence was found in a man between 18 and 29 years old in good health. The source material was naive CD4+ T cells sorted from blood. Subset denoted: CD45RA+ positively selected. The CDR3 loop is CASSYTTGLAGNEQFF. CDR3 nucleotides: TGTGCCAGCAGTTACACCACAGGGCTAGCGGGCAATGAGCAGTTCTTC.